These 14 T cell receptor beta chains came from one sample sequenced in a study of T cells in women clearing cervical HPV infection. Libraries were prepared by immunoSEQ multiplex PCR; TCRdb keeps only in-frame clonotypes and omits some of them. The sample holds about 30,000 clones. The sequencing input was blood buffy coat. All receptors come from a woman between 18 and 69 years old with a cervical HPV16 infection that either progressed to CIN3+ or cleared (not recorded which).

Notes on this clone: The sequenced fragment ends 3 residues before the CDR3 boundary, so the rest is inferred from the germline J gene. The gene calls are TRBV7-2 and TRBJ2-1; 7 bases match TRBD1. The germline V gene encodes CDR1 SGHTA and CDR2 FQGNSA. Trimming removed 4 bases from V and 6 bases from J; junction bases left unmatched: 9. This CDR3 is 15 amino acids long. The CDR3 is CASSSDRPIANEQFF. CDR3 DNA, as far as it was read: TGTGCCAGCAGCTCGGACAGGCCAATCGCCAATGAG.

On this clone itself: The read ends 3 residues before the CDR3 terminus; that terminus is restored from the germline J gene. This chain links TRBV2 with TRBJ1-4, with D tentatively TRBD1 (5 bases). This CDR3 spans 14 amino acids. CDR1 is SNHLY, CDR2 FYNNEI, per germline. CDR3 DNA, as far as it was read: TGTGCCAGCACCTTGGACACCGTTAATTCACCA. Its translation: CASTLDTVNSP. Given in full, the CDR3 is CASTLDTVNSPLFF.

Notes on this clone: The sequence runs out 3 residues before the end of the CDR3; the remainder is reconstructed from the germline J gene. This rearrangement joins TRBV29-1 to TRBJ2-5, with a weak D call TRBD2 (5 bases). Germline assignment: CDR1 SQVTM and CDR2 ANQGSEA. V was cut by 5 bases and J by 2 bases, with 18 bases left in between. The CDR3 has 15 residues. CDR3 bases read: TGCAGCGTTCCGGCTAGCCGCACCATTCAAGAGACC. This encodes CSVPASRTIQET. In full, the CDR3 is CSVPASRTIQETQYF.

About this clone: With the read ending 3 residues before the CDR3 end, the germline J gene is used to fill in that end. The sample contains more than one DNA sequence encoding this CDR3. The chain joins TRBV7-9 to TRBJ1-1, with D possibly matching TRBD1 (5 bases). Germline loops: CDR1 SEHNR, CDR2 FQNEAQ (reference sequence). This CDR3 has 15 amino acids. CDR3 bases read: TGTGCCAGCAGCTTATCGTACGGGGGTCGAGAGACC. Translating it yields CASSLSYGGRET. The whole CDR3 protein reads CASSLSYGGRETAFF.

As regards this clone: The DNA ends 3 residues before the CDR3 does, and the rest of the CDR3 is filled in from the germline J gene. The chain couples TRBV7-9 to TRBJ2-4; D possibly corresponds to TRBD2 (5 bases). Looked up from germline, CDR1 is SEHNR and CDR2 is FQNEAQ (reference sequence). The CDR3 consists of 13 residues. The CDR3 sequence: CASSPLEVEGQYF. The sequenced part of the CDR3 DNA is TGTGCCAGCAGCCCATTAGAAGTCGAGGGT.

Notes on this clone: Sequencing ends 3 residues short of the CDR3 end; the germline J gene provides the rest. The chain uses TRBV29-1 and TRBJ2-7; D may be TRBD1 (5 bases). Trimming shortened V by 4 bases and J by 1 base, and 5 bases separated the two germline ends. CDR3 size: 11 residues. Germline V CDR1 and CDR2: SQVTM, ANQGSEA. CDR3 protein: CSVGQSYEQYF. Partial CDR3 DNA: TGCAGCGTTGGACAGTCCTACGAG.

Points on this clone: The read gets to within 3 residues of the CDR3 end, and the germline J gene fills in the rest. This rearrangement joins TRBV19 to TRBJ1-2; D is uncertain. CDR1 and CDR2 from the germline V gene are LNHDA and SQIVND (reference sequence). The CDR3 covers 11 residues. The CDR3: CASKGFSGYTF. Partial CDR3 DNA: TGTGCCAGTAAAGGCTTTTCCGGC.

The CDR3 is CASKRRGNEKLFF. CDR3 DNA (partial): TGTGCCAGTAAACGCAGGGGGAATGAAAAG. V and J are TRBV19 and TRBJ2-2, with 7 positions matching TRBD1. The read gets to within 3 residues of the CDR3 end, and the germline J gene fills in the rest. The CDR3 has 13 residues. The germline V gene has CDR1 LNHDA and CDR2 SQIVND (reference sequence).

As for this clone: The sequenced fragment ends 3 residues before the CDR3 boundary, so the rest is inferred from the germline J gene. This sequence joins TRBV18 and TRBJ2-1; 8 nucleotides agree with TRBD1. There are 17 residues in the CDR3. After removal of 3 bases from V and 0 bases from J, the junction contained 7 bases not matched to a gene. Germline CDR1 is KGHSH and CDR2 is LQKENI. This chain's CDR3 is CASSPLYRGSSYNEQFF. The part of the CDR3 DNA that was read is TGTGCCAGCTCACCTCTTTACAGGGGGAGCTCCTACAATGAG. The variable domain in full, with the rest retrieved from reference TRBV18 and TRBJ2-1, is NAGVMQNPRHLVRRRGQEARLRCSPMKGHSHVYWYRQLPEEGLKFMVYLQKENIIDESGMPKERFSAEFPKEGPSILRIQQVVRGDSAAYFCASSPLYRGSSYNEQFFGPGTRLTVL.

As to this clone: The read gets to within 3 residues of the CDR3 end, and the germline J gene fills in the rest. The chain links TRBV7-8 to TRBJ1-5; no clear D. V dropped 1 base and J dropped 3 bases, with 7 bases sitting between them. This CDR3 comprises 14 residues. The germline CDR1 and CDR2 sequences are SGHVS and FQNEAQ. The part of the CDR3 DNA that was read is TGTGCCAGCAGCTTAGGCCGCTACAATCAGCCC. Amino acids: CASSLGRYNQP. The entire CDR3 sequence reads CASSLGRYNQPQHF.

A note on this clone: The read is 3 residues too short to cover the CDR3 end, so that end is filled in from the germline J gene. The V and J genes are TRBV7-9 and TRBJ1-1; D gene ambiguous. Trimming pared 0 bases from V and 7 bases from J, leaving 12 bases between. This CDR3 region has 14 residues. In germline, CDR1 is SEHNR, CDR2 FQNEAQ (reference sequence). The CDR3 protein is CASSLAPLVNEAFF. The covered CDR3 bases are TGTGCCAGCAGCTTAGCGCCACTGGTGAATGAA.

In the case of this clone: The read ends 3 residues shy of where the CDR3 ends; the end is completed using the germline J gene. The chain carries TRBV6-2 or TRBV6-3 and TRBJ2-2; possibly TRBD1 for D (5 bases). Looked up from germline, CDR1 is MNHEY and CDR2 is SVGEGT. This CDR3 is 15 amino acids long. CDR3 protein: CASSLPGQGYEKLFF. CDR3 DNA, as far as it was read: TGTGCCAGCAGTTTACCGGGCCAGGGCTATGAAAAG.

Concerning this clone itself: The read ends 3 residues early relative to the CDR3; the germline J gene fills the gap. The chain combines TRBV19 with TRBJ2-2; 10 nucleotides align to TRBD2. Germline CDR1 is LNHDA and CDR2 is SQIVND (reference sequence). There are 18 residues in the CDR3. V lost 7 bases to trimming and J lost 6 bases; unmatched junction nucleotides: 17. The CDR3: CASIGAGGFGLGAGELFF. Partial CDR3 DNA: TGTGCCAGTATTGGAGCGGGAGGGTTCGGGTTGGGCGCCGGGGAG.

On this clone itself: The read finishes 3 residues shy of the CDR3 end, and the germline J gene is used to complete it. V usage is TRBV19 and J usage is TRBJ2-3; weak D call: TRBD1 (6 bases). Germline loops: CDR1 LNHDA, CDR2 SQIVND (reference sequence). CDR3 length: 14 amino acids. The sequenced CDR3 bases are TGTGCCAGTAGTAAACAGGGACCCCAAGAGGCG. Protein: CASSKQGPQEA. The full CDR3 protein reads CASSKQGPQEAQYF. Full variable domain (outside the CDR3, taken from reference TRBV19 and TRBJ2-3): DGGITQSPKYLFRKEGQNVTLSCEQNLNHDAMYWYRQDPGQGLRLIYYSQIVNDFQKGDIAEGYSVSREKKESFPLTVTSAQKNPTAFYLCASSKQGPQEAQYFGPGTRLTVL.